These 31 T cell receptor beta chains were all obtained from the same sample, sequenced in a study of monozygotic twins with cystic fibrosis. The method was immunoSEQ multiplex PCR; TCRdb's version includes in-frame clones alone and lacks a portion of them. This sample yields around 25,000 clones, of which around 93% are seen a single time; roughly 0.28% belongs to the top ten. Input material: blood. These TCRs come from a girl aged 2 to 10 with cystic fibrosis.

The CDR3 loop reads CASSFVGGGYSNQPQHF. The CDR3 coding sequence is TGTGCCAGCAGCTTCGTGGGTGGGGGATATAGCAATCAGCCCCAGCATTTT. The rearrangement uses TRBV7-2 and TRBJ1-5, with D perhaps TRBD1 (5 bases). The CDR3 extends over 17 amino acids. With 3 bases removed from V and 0 bases from J, the gap between germline ends came to 15 bases. Germline V gives CDR1 SGHTA, CDR2 FQGNSA. Looking up the rest from reference TRBV7-2 and TRBJ1-5 gives the full variable domain: GAGVSQSPSNKVTEKGKDVELRCDPISGHTALYWYRQSLGQGLEFLIYFQGNSAPDKSGLPSDRFSAERTGGSVSTLTIQRTQQEDSAVYLCASSFVGGGYSNQPQHFGDGTRLSIL.

This clone has only a few counts. The V gene is TRBV14, the J gene TRBJ2-5; 14 nucleotides line up with TRBD2. Germline CDR1 SGHDN, CDR2 FVKESK. Losses at the gene ends were 4 bases for V and 4 bases for J; bases not matched to a gene: 2. This CDR3 has 15 amino acids. This CDR3 reads CASSPGTSGGETQYF. In DNA, the CDR3 is TGTGCCAGCAGCCCGGGGACTAGCGGGGGAGAGACCCAGTACTTC.

The chain couples TRBV5-6 to TRBJ1-2, with 8 nucleotides matching TRBD1. The V and J ends lost 4 bases and 3 bases, in that order; junction bases with no gene match: 8. CDR3 length: 15 amino acids. Germline V gives CDR1 SGHDT, CDR2 YYEEEE. CDR3 sequence reads: CASSVEQDRDYGYTF. The CDR3 nucleotides are TGTGCCAGCAGCGTTGAGCAGGACAGGGACTATGGCTACACCTTC. Combining the CDR3 with reference TRBV5-6 and TRBJ1-2 gives the whole variable domain DAGVTQSPTHLIKTRGQQVTLRCSPKSGHDTVSWYQQALGQGPQFIFQYYEEEERQRGNFPDRFSGHQFPNYSSELNVNALLLGDSALYLCASSVEQDRDYGYTFGSGTRLTVV.

The chain has TRBV4-3 and TRBJ2-2; D may be TRBD1 (6 bases). Germline V gene data show CDR1 as LGHNA and CDR2 as YSLEER. CDR3 length: 16 residues. V shed 0 bases and J shed 4 bases, with 12 bases lying between them. As DNA, the CDR3 is TGCGCCAGCAGCCAAGATCTTTTGGGGGCCACCGGGGAGCTGTTTTTT. Translated: CASSQDLLGATGELFF.

The J gene is TRBJ2-7, the V gene TRBV7-8; 9 bases fit TRBD1. The germline V gene has CDR1 SGHVS and CDR2 FQNEAQ. Unmatched junction bases numbered 12, after V lost 1 base and J lost 2 bases. This CDR3 spans 18 amino acids. The CDR3 region is CASSLGGTGSPGTYEQYF. The CDR3 coding sequence is TGTGCCAGCAGCTTAGGGGGGACAGGGTCCCCTGGAACCTACGAGCAGTACTTC.

The chain carries TRBV5-8 and TRBJ1-1; 7 bases align to TRBD1. The length of the CDR3 is 13 residues. The V segment lost 3 bases and the J segment 5 bases; nucleotides outside the gene matches: 4. Germline assignment: CDR1 SGHTS and CDR2 YDEGEE. The CDR3 nucleotides are TGTGCCAGCAGCTCAAACAGGGGAACTGAAGCTTTCTTT. This translates into CASSSNRGTEAFF.

This chain joins TRBV7-2 and TRBJ2-5; TRBD2 agrees at 9 bases. Germline assignment: CDR1 SGHTA and CDR2 FQGNSA. This CDR3 comprises 16 residues. V dropped 3 bases and J dropped 3; count of bases not matched to a gene: 8. CDR3 bases: TGTGCCAGCAGCTTTTATAGCGGGGGTCTGGAAGAGACCCAGTACTTC. Amino acids: CASSFYSGGLEETQYF.

The chain is built from TRBV9 and TRBJ1-6; 10 bases are a match to TRBD1. This CDR3 has 16 amino acids. From germline, CDR1 is SGDLS and CDR2 YYNGEE. J gave up 11 bases and V 4 bases, and 12 bases lay outside the gene matches. CDR3 protein: CASSPPPDRGMTPLHF. Written as DNA, the CDR3 is TGTGCCAGCAGCCCCCCGCCGGACAGGGGGATGACACCCCTCCACTTT. Based on the CDR3 plus reference TRBV9 and TRBJ1-6, the full variable domain is DSGVTQTPKHLITATGQRVTLRCSPRSGDLSVYWYQQSLDQGLQFLIQYYNGEERAKGNILERFSAQQFPDLHSELNLSSLELGDSALYFCASSPPPDRGMTPLHFGNGTRLTVT.

V and J are TRBV9 and TRBJ1-5; the D is unclear. Germline loops: CDR1 SGDLS, CDR2 YYNGEE. Between the trimmed V and J ends, which lost 0 bases and 7 bases, there was a span of 14 bases. The CDR3 extends over 15 amino acids. DNA of the CDR3: TGTGCCAGCAGCGTAGAAGGTGGTACGGCGCAGCCCCAGCATTTT. Amino acids: CASSVEGGTAQPQHF.

The chain has TRBV10-3 and TRBJ2-2; D possibly corresponds to TRBD1 (5 bases). V lost 2 bases and J lost 5, with 9 bases in between. Germline CDR1 ENHRY, CDR2 SYGVKD. This CDR3 is 14 amino acids long. The CDR3 nucleotides are TGTGCCATCAGTGAGAGGGGAACTACCGGGGAGCTGTTTTTT. It codes for CAISERGTTGELFF.

The V call is TRBV2, the J call TRBJ1-1; no clear D. V was cut by 4 bases and J by 10 bases, with 10 bases left in between. CDR1 and CDR2 from the germline V gene are SNHLY and FYNNEI. CDR3 size: 11 residues. The CDR3 coding sequence is TGTGCCAGCAGTGTCCGGCAGCGAGCTTTCTTT. This sequence encodes CASSVRQRAFF.

The chain carries TRBV19 and TRBJ2-5, with D tentatively TRBD1 or TRBD2 (6 bases each). The V end was cut by 6 bases, the J end by 1 base, with 24 bases between. This CDR3 has 18 amino acids. Germline V gene data show CDR1 as LNHDA and CDR2 as SQIVND (reference sequence). DNA for the CDR3: TGTGCCAGTAGCCCCATTAAATACAGGGAGGCGGTCCAAGAGACCCAGTACTTC. Amino acids: CASSPIKYREAVQETQYF.

The chain combines TRBV19 with TRBJ1-5; D unclear. Trimming removed 2 bases from V and 6 bases from J, with 14 bases in between. CDR1 LNHDA and CDR2 SQIVND come from the germline V gene (reference sequence). The CDR3 has 15 residues. CDR3 loop: CASSITGEAGQPQHF. In DNA, the CDR3 is TGTGCCAGTAGTATAACCGGAGAGGCGGGTCAGCCCCAGCATTTT. Full variable domain (missing parts from reference TRBV19 and TRBJ1-5): DGGITQSPKYLFRKEGQNVTLSCEQNLNHDAMYWYRQDPGQGLRLIYYSQIVNDFQKGDIAEGYSVSREKKESFPLTVTSAQKNPTAFYLCASSITGEAGQPQHFGDGTRLSIL.

The chain combines TRBV5-1 with TRBJ1-1; D gene unclear. Trimming stripped 5 bases from V and 5 bases from J, with 16 bases between. This CDR3 is 14 amino acids long. CDR1 and CDR2 (germline): SGHRS, YFSETQ. The CDR3 loop reads CASSIKGVRTEAFF. DNA of the CDR3: TGCGCCAGCAGTATAAAGGGCGTGCGGACTGAAGCTTTCTTT.

J is TRBJ1-6 and V is TRBV27; no clear D. Trimming cost V 6 bases and J 3 bases, with 9 bases left between them. Per germline, CDR1 MNHEY and CDR2 SMNVEV (reference sequence). This CDR3 region has 14 residues. CDR3 DNA sequence: TGTGCCAGCAGGCCCCCTTACTATAATTCACCCCTCCACTTT. Translated: CASRPPYYNSPLHF.

This chain uses TRBV6-5 with TRBJ1-1; D gene ambiguous. The CDR3 runs 15 residues. The germline V gene encodes CDR1 MNHEY and CDR2 SVGAGI. V lost 6 bases, J lost 0 bases, and 14 bases lay in between. Here the CDR3 reads CASRVQWEMNTEAFF. DNA of the CDR3: TGTGCCAGCAGGGTGCAGTGGGAGATGAACACTGAAGCTTTCTTT.

The chain uses TRBV2 and TRBJ1-3; no clear D. Germline V lookup: CDR1 SNHLY, CDR2 FYNNEI. This CDR3 spans 15 amino acids. Trimming shortened V by 1 base and J by 0 bases, and 7 bases separated the two germline ends. The CDR3 DNA reads TGTGCCAGCAGTGAAGGACATCTCTCTGGAAACACCATATATTTT. It encodes CASSEGHLSGNTIYF.

This clone occurred a few times. V and J are TRBV5-8 and TRBJ1-5; a possible D gene is TRBD1 (5 bases). V gave up 1 base and J gave up 4 bases, with 9 bases separating them. Germline CDR1 is SGHTS and CDR2 is YDEGEE. The CDR3 has 14 residues. The CDR3 sequence is CASSLWGGNQPQHF. The CDR3 region has the DNA TGTGCCAGCAGCTTGTGGGGGGGAAATCAGCCCCAGCATTTT.

This CDR3 is CASSTRPGLAGTNGELFF. The CDR3 DNA follows: TGTGCCAGTAGCACACGCCCTGGACTAGCGGGGACAAACGGGGAGCTGTTTTTT. The gene calls are TRBV19 and TRBJ2-2; 12 bases map to TRBD2. Germline trimming cut 6 bases from V and 7 bases from J; bases unmatched to any gene: 15. CDR1 is LNHDA and CDR2 is SQIVND in the germline V gene (reference sequence). The CDR3 sequence is 18 residues long.

The chain carries TRBV5-4 and TRBJ1-2; 7 bases are a match to TRBD1. Looked up from germline, CDR1 is SGHNT and CDR2 is YYREEE (reference sequence). J was trimmed by 8 bases and V by 2 bases; bases with no gene match: 9. The CDR3 consists of 14 residues. The DNA of the CDR3 is TGTGCCAGCAGCTTCCAGACAGGGTTGGACGGCTACACCTTC. Translated: CASSFQTGLDGYTF.

The rearrangement uses TRBV9 and TRBJ2-2; 10 nucleotides match TRBD1. From germline, CDR1 is SGDLS and CDR2 YYNGEE. With 4 bases clipped from V and 4 bases from J, the junction kept 7 bases outside the gene matches. The CDR3 is 16 residues long. The CDR3 spells CASSPPGQGTTGELFF. In nucleotides, the CDR3 is TGTGCCAGCAGCCCACCGGGACAGGGGACCACCGGGGAGCTGTTTTTT.

V usage is TRBV6-6 and J usage is TRBJ1-2, with D unclear. Germline V gene sequence: CDR1 MNHNY, CDR2 SVGAGI (reference sequence). The CDR3 length is 15 residues. V lost 0 bases and J lost 4, with 12 bases in between. The CDR3 sequence: CASSYSSSPFYGYTF. The DNA for the CDR3 is TGTGCCAGCAGTTACTCAAGTTCGCCCTTCTATGGCTACACCTTC.

The V gene is TRBV6-5, the J gene TRBJ2-1; TRBD2 is a possible D gene (5 bases). The CDR3 consists of 15 residues. Germline assignment: CDR1 MNHEY and CDR2 SVGAGI. Deletions cut 6 bases from V and 0 bases from J, with 12 bases between. The CDR3 protein is CASRKAESSYNEQFF. For the CDR3, the DNA is TGTGCCAGCAGGAAAGCGGAGAGCTCCTACAATGAGCAGTTCTTC.

The J gene is TRBJ1-5, the V gene TRBV5-4, with D unclear. The V end lost 0 bases, the J end lost 4 bases, and 11 bases lay between the germline ends. From germline, CDR1 is SGHNT and CDR2 YYREEE (reference sequence). This CDR3 region has 15 residues. CDR3 sequence (DNA): TGTGCCAGCAGCTTGGCCGAAGGCGGGAATCAGCCCCAGCATTTT. Translating gives CASSLAEGGNQPQHF. Complete variable domain (other parts from reference TRBV5-4 and TRBJ1-5): ETGVTQSPTHLIKTRGQQVTLRCSSQSGHNTVSWYQQALGQGPQFIFQYYREEENGRGNFPPRFSGLQFPNYSSELNVNALELDDSALYLCASSLAEGGNQPQHFGDGTRLSIL.

This chain links TRBV5-6 with TRBJ2-3; no definite D call. The germline gives CDR1 SGHDT, CDR2 YYEEEE. Trimming took off 4 bases at V and 3 bases at J, with 21 bases between the two ends. This CDR3 region has 17 residues. The CDR3 here is CASSDPRRTPRTDTQYF. The CDR3 DNA reads as TGTGCCAGCAGCGATCCTAGAAGGACCCCCCGGACAGATACGCAGTATTTT. The full variable domain, its missing parts supplied by reference TRBV5-6 and TRBJ2-3, is DAGVTQSPTHLIKTRGQQVTLRCSPKSGHDTVSWYQQALGQGPQFIFQYYEEEERQRGNFPDRFSGHQFPNYSSELNVNALLLGDSALYLCASSDPRRTPRTDTQYFGPGTRLTVL.

This clone came up once. The CDR3 nucleotides are TGTGCCAGCAGTGCAGAAGTAGCGGGGGGGGCGTACGAGCAGTACTTC. Translated: CASSAEVAGGAYEQYF. J is TRBJ2-7 and V is TRBV6-1, with TRBD2 matching over 11 bases. The CDR3 has 16 amino acids. Per germline, CDR1 MNHNS and CDR2 SASEGT. V was pared by 4 bases and J by 4 bases, with 9 bases of the junction left unmatched.

The CDR3 loop is CSARGRNEQFF. The CDR3 region has the DNA TGCAGTGCTAGAGGGCGGAATGAGCAGTTCTTC. The chain couples TRBV20-1 to TRBJ2-1; D is undetermined. The CDR3 runs to 11 residues. V lost 1 base and J lost 7, with 5 bases in between. The germline CDR1 and CDR2 sequences are DFQATT and SNEGSKA (reference sequence).

The genes are TRBV11-2 and TRBJ1-2; D is unresolved. V was shortened by 2 bases and J by 0 bases, with 7 bases between the two germline ends. The CDR3 is 14 residues long. CDR1 is SGHAT and CDR2 is FQNNGV in the germline V gene. The CDR3 DNA sequence: TGTGCCAGCAGCTTAACCACCGCTAACTATGGCTACACCTTC. It encodes CASSLTTANYGYTF.

The rearrangement links TRBV6-5 to TRBJ2-2; D is unresolved. Trimming stripped 5 bases from V and 6 bases from J, with 10 bases between. CDR1 MNHEY and CDR2 SVGAGI come from the germline V gene. This CDR3 spans 13 amino acids. The CDR3 loop is CASSPDGPGELFF. CDR3 DNA sequence: TGTGCCAGCAGTCCCGATGGCCCCGGGGAGCTGTTTTTT.

The gene calls are TRBV7-8 and TRBJ2-7; 8 bases line up with TRBD1. With 1 base clipped from V and 3 bases from J, the junction kept 2 bases outside the gene matches. Germline CDR1 reads SGHVS; CDR2 reads FQNEAQ. The CDR3 runs to 14 residues. CDR3 DNA: TGTGCCAGCAGCTTAGGGGACAGGAGCTACGAGCAGTACTTC. Translating it yields CASSLGDRSYEQYF.

The CDR3 spells CASSLGMGTVYGYTF. As DNA, the CDR3 is TGCGCCAGCAGCTTGGGGATGGGGACAGTCTATGGCTACACCTTC. V is TRBV5-1 and J is TRBJ1-2, with 7 bases lining up with TRBD1. This CDR3 comprises 15 residues. Germline assignment: CDR1 SGHRS and CDR2 YFSETQ. V trimming: 0 bases; J trimming: 4 bases; junction bases outside the gene matches: 6.